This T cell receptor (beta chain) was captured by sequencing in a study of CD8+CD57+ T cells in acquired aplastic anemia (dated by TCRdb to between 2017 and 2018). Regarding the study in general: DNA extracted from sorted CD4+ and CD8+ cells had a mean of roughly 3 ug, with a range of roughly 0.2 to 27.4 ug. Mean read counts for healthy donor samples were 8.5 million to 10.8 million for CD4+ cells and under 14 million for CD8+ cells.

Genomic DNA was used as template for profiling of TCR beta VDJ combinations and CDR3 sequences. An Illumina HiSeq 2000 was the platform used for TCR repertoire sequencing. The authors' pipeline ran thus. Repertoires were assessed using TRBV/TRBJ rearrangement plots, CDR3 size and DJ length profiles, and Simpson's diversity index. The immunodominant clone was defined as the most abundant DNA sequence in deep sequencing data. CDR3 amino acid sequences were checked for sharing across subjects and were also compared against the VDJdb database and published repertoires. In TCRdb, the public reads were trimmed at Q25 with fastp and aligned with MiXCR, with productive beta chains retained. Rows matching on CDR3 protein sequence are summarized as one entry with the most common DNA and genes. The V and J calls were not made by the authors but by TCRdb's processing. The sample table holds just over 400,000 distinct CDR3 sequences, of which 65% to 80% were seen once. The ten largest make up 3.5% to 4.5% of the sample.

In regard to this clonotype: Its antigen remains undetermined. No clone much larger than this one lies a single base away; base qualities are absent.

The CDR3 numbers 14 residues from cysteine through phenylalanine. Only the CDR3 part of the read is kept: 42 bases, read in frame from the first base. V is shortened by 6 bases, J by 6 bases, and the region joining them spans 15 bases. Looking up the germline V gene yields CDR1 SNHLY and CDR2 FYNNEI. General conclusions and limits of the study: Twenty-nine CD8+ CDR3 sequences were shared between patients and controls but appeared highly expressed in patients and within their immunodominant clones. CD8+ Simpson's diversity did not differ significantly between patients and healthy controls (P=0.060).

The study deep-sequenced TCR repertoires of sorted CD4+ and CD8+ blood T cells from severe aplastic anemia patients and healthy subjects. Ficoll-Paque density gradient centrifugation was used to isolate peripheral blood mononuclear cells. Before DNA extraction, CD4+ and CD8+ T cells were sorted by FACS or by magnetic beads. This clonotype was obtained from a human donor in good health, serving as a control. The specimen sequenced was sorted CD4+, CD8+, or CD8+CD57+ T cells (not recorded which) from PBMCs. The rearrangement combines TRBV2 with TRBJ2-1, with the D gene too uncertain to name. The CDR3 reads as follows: CASRKVENTNEQFF. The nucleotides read TGTGCCAGCAGGAAGGTAGAAAACACCAATGAGCAGTTCTTC.